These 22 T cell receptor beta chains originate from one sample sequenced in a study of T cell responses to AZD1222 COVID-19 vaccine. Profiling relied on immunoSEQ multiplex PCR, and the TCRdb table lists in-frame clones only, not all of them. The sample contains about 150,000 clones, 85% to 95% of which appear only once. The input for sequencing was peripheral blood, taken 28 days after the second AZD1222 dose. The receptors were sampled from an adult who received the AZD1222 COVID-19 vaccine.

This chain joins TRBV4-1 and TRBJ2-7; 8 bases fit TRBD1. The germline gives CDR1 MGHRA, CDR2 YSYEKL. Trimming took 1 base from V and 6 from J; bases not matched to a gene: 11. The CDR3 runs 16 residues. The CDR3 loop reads CASSQAVLQGAGEQYF. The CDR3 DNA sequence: TGCGCCAGCAGCCAAGCGGTGCTGCAGGGGGCTGGCGAGCAGTACTTC.

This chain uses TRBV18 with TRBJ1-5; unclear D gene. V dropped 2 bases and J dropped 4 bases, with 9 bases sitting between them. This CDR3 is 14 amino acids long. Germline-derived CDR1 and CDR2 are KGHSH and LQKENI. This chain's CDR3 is CASSPETQNQPQHF. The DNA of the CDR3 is TGTGCCAGCTCACCAGAGACGCAAAATCAGCCCCAGCATTTT.

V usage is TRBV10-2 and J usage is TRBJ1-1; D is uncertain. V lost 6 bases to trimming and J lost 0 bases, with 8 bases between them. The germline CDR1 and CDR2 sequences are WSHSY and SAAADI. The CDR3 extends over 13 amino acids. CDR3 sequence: CASRGLMNTEAFF. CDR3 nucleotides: TGCGCCAGCAGGGGCCTGATGAACACTGAAGCTTTCTTT.

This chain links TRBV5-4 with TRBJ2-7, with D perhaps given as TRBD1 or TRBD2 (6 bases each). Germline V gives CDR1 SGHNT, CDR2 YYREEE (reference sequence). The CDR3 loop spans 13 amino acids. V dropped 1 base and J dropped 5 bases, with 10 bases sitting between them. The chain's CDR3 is CASSLWGAHEQYF. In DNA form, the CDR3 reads TGTGCCAGCAGCTTGTGGGGGGCCCACGAGCAGTACTTC.

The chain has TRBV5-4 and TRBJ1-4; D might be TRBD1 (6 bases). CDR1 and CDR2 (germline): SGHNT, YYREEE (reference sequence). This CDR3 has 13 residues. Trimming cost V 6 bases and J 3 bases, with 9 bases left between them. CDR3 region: CASIRQANEKLFF. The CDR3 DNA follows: TGTGCCAGCATTCGACAGGCTAATGAAAAACTGTTTTTT.

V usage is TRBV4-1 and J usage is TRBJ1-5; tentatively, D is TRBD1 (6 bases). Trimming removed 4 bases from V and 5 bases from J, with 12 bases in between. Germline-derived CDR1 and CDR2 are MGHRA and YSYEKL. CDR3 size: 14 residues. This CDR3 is CASSPGPGDQPQHF. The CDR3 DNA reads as TGCGCCAGCAGCCCAGGTCCAGGGGATCAGCCCCAGCATTTT.

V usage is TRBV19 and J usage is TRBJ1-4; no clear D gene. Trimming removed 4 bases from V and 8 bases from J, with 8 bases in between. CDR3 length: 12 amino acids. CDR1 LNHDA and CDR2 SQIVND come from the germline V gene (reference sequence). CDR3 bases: TGTGCCAGTAGTACCCCCCGAGAAAAACTGTTTTTT. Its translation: CASSTPREKLFF.

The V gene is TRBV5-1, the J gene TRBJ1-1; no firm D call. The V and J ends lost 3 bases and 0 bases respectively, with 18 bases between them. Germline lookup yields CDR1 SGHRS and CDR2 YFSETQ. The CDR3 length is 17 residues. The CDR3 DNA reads TGCGCCAGCAGCTCCCTTGGTGTTCGGCGGATGAACACTGAAGCTTTCTTT. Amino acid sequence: CASSSLGVRRMNTEAFF.

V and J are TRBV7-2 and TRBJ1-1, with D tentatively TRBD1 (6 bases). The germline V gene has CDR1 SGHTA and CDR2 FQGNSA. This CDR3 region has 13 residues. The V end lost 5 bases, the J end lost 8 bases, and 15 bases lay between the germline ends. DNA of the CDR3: TGTGCCAGCAGCGCCGCAGGGGTAGGCGAAGCTTTCTTT. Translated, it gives CASSAAGVGEAFF.

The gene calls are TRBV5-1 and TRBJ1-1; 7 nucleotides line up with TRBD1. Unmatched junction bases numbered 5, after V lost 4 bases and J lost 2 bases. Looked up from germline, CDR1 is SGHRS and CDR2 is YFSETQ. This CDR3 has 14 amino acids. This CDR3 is CASSRGDSNTEAFF. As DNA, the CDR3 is TGCGCCAGCAGCCGGGGGGACAGTAACACTGAAGCTTTCTTT.

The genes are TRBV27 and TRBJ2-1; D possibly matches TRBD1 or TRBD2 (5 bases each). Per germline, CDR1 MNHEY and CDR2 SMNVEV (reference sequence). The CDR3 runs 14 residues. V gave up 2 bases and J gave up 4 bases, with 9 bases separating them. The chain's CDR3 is CASSLGGFYNEQFF. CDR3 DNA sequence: TGTGCCAGCAGTTTAGGGGGATTTTACAATGAGCAGTTCTTC.

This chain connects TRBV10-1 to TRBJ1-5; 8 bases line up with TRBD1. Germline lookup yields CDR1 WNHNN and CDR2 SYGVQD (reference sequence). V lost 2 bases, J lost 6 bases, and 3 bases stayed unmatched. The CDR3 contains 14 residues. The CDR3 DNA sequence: TGCGCCAGCAGTGAGAAACAGGGGGGTCAGCCCCAGCATTTT. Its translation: CASSEKQGGQPQHF.

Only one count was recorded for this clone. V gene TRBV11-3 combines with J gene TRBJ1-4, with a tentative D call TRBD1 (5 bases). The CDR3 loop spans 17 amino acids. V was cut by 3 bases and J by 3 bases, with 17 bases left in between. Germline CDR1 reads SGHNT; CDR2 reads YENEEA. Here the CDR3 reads CASSFGYFGAANEKLFF. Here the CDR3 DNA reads TGTGCCAGCAGCTTTGGATATTTCGGGGCCGCTAATGAAAAACTGTTTTTT.

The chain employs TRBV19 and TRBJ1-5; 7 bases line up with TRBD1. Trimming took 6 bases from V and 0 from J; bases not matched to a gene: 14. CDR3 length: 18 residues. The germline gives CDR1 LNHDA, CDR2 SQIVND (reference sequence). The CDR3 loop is CASSPTGARQYSNQPQHF. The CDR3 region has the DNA TGTGCCAGTAGCCCCACAGGGGCCCGTCAGTATAGCAATCAGCCCCAGCATTTT.

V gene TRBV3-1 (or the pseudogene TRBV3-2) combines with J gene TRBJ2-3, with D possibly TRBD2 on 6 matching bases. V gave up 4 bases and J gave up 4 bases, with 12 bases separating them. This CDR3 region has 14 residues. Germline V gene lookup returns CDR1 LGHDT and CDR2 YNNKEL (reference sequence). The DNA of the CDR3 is TGTGCCAGCAGCCCCCATGGCGGGGCAGATACGCAGTATTTT. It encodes CASSPHGGADTQYF.

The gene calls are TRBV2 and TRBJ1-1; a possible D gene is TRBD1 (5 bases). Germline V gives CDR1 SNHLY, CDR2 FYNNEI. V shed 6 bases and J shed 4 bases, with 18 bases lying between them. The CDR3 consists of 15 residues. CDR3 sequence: CASRATDMYATEAFF. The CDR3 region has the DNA TGTGCCAGCAGGGCCACGGACATGTATGCCACTGAAGCTTTCTTT.

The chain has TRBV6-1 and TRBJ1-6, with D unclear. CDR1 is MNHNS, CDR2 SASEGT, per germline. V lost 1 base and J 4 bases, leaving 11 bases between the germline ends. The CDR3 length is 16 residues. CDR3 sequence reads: CASSEGSRPYNSPLHF. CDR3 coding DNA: TGTGCCAGCAGTGAAGGGTCCAGACCATATAATTCACCCCTCCACTTT.

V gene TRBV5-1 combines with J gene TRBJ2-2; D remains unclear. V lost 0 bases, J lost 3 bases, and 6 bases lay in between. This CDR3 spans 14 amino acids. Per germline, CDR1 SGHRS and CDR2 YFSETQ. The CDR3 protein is CASSLGVYTGELFF. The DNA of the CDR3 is TGCGCCAGCAGCTTGGGAGTCTACACCGGGGAGCTGTTTTTT.

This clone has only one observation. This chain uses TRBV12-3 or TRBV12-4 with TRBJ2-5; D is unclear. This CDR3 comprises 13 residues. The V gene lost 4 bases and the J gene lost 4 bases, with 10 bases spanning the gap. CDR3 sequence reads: CASSSSRSETQYF. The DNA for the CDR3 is TGTGCCAGCAGTTCGTCGAGGTCAGAGACCCAGTACTTC.

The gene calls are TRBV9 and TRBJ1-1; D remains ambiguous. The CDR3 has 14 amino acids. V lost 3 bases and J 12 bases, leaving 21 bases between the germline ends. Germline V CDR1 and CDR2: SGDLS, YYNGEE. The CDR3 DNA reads TGTGCCAGCAGCGGAAAGGGTGGGTCAAAGAGAACTTTCTTT. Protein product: CASSGKGGSKRTFF. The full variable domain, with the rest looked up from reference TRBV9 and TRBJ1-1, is DSGVTQTPKHLITATGQRVTLRCSPRSGDLSVYWYQQSLDQGLQFLIQYYNGEERAKGNILERFSAQQFPDLHSELNLSSLELGDSALYFCASSGKGGSKRTFFGQGTRLTVV.

The CDR3 nucleotides read TGTGCCAGCAGCCTGGGGGAAAATTCACCCCTCCACTTT. Translating it yields CASSLGENSPLHF. The genes are TRBV5-6 and TRBJ1-6, with a weak D call TRBD1 (5 bases). This CDR3 spans 13 amino acids. Germline loops: CDR1 SGHDT, CDR2 YYEEEE. The V and J ends lost 4 bases and 7 bases respectively, with 9 bases between them.

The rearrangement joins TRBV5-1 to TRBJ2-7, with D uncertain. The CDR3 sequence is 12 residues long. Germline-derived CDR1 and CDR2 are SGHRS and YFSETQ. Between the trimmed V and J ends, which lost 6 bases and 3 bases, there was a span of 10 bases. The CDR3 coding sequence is TGCGCCAGCATTGACTCCAGCTACGAGCAGTACTTC. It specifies CASIDSSYEQYF.